The rows below give T cell receptor beta chains drawn from one sample of a study of blood T cell repertoires in COVID-19. Profiling relied on immunoSEQ multiplex PCR, and the TCRdb table lists in-frame clones only, not all of them. The sample has 150,000 to 200,000 clones, less than 85% seen once. Sequencing input: peripheral blood. The receptors come from a woman between 55 and 75 years old with COVID-19, enrolled during active disease. The CDR3 runs from the conserved cysteine through the conserved F or W. The order of the fields is V gene, J gene, D gene, CDR3 length, clone size, CDR3 DNA, CDR3 protein. D genes are given only for firm matches. The size field is filled for only some rows; it gives once, few, many or a size class.

v_gene: TRBV12-3/TRBV12-4; j_gene: TRBJ1-3; d_gene: .; len: 13; abundance: .; CDR3nt: TGTGCCAGCAGTTTGAGCTCTGGAAACACCATATATTTT; CDR3aa: CASSLSSGNTIYF
v_gene: TRBV6-6; j_gene: TRBJ2-7; d_gene: .; len: 14; abundance: few; CDR3nt: TGTGCCAGCAGGCCCCCCGGGAATTCCTACGAGCAGTACTTC; CDR3aa: CASRPPGNSYEQYF
v_gene: TRBV28; j_gene: TRBJ2-7; d_gene: .; len: 11; abundance: .; CDR3nt: TGTGCCAGCAGAGGGGACTACGAGCAGTACTTC; CDR3aa: CASRGDYEQYF
v_gene: TRBV6-5; j_gene: TRBJ2-7; d_gene: .; len: 15; abundance: .; CDR3nt: TGTGCCAGCAGTCGCCCCGGGACTTATTCCTACGAGCAGTACTTC; CDR3aa: CASSRPGTYSYEQYF
v_gene: TRBV7-9; j_gene: TRBJ2-5; d_gene: TRBD2; len: 21; abundance: .; CDR3nt: TGTGCCAGCAGCATCTACGGGGGGCAAGCCGGAATAGCGGGATCCCAAGAGACCCAGTACTTC; CDR3aa: CASSIYGGQAGIAGSQETQYF
v_gene: TRBV7-6; j_gene: TRBJ1-1; d_gene: .; len: 14; abundance: .; CDR3nt: TGTGCCAGCAGCTCGGGACACCCGAACACTGAAGCTTTCTTT; CDR3aa: CASSSGHPNTEAFF
v_gene: TRBV2; j_gene: TRBJ1-6; d_gene: .; len: 15; abundance: .; CDR3nt: TGTGCCAGCAGTGACCGCCGGGGAGATAATTCACCCCTCCACTTT; CDR3aa: CASSDRRGDNSPLHF
v_gene: TRBV12-3/TRBV12-4; j_gene: TRBJ2-1; d_gene: .; len: 11; abundance: .; CDR3nt: TGTGCCAGCCAGCTCCGGGATGAGCAGTTCTTC; CDR3aa: CASQLRDEQFF
v_gene: TRBV7-9; j_gene: TRBJ2-1; d_gene: TRBD2; len: 16; abundance: .; CDR3nt: TGTGCCAGCAGATTCGGACTAGCGGGATACTACAATGAGCAGTTCTTC; CDR3aa: CASRFGLAGYYNEQFF
v_gene: TRBV30; j_gene: TRBJ1-2; d_gene: .; len: 12; abundance: .; CDR3nt: TGTGCCTGCCAACGGGGAGACTATGGCTACACCTTC; CDR3aa: CACQRGDYGYTF
v_gene: TRBV7-3; j_gene: TRBJ2-3; d_gene: TRBD1; len: 17; abundance: .; CDR3nt: TGTGCCAGCAGCTTAACGGGACAGGGGAGGGGTACAGATACGCAGTATTTT; CDR3aa: CASSLTGQGRGTDTQYF
v_gene: TRBV28; j_gene: TRBJ1-4; d_gene: .; len: 15; abundance: .; CDR3nt: TGTGCCAGCAGTCCAGGACAGACAACTAATGAAAAACTGTTTTTT; CDR3aa: CASSPGQTTNEKLFF
v_gene: TRBV6-5; j_gene: TRBJ2-5; d_gene: .; len: 15; abundance: .; CDR3nt: TGTGCCAGCGGCGAACAGGGTACCCCTCAAGAGACCCAGTACTTC; CDR3aa: CASGEQGTPQETQYF
v_gene: TRBV7-3; j_gene: TRBJ2-6; d_gene: .; len: 15; abundance: .; CDR3nt: TGTGCCAGCAGCTTAAATTCAGCTGGGGCCAACGTCCTGACTTTC; CDR3aa: CASSLNSAGANVLTF
v_gene: TRBV18; j_gene: TRBJ2-5; d_gene: TRBD2; len: 14; abundance: .; CDR3nt: TGTGCCAGCTCAAAGCGGGAGGGCCAAGAGACCCAGTACTTC; CDR3aa: CASSKREGQETQYF
v_gene: TRBV7-9; j_gene: TRBJ1-1; d_gene: .; len: 13; abundance: .; CDR3nt: TGTGCCAGCAGCTTAGCCGGGGTTGCTGAAGCTTTCTTT; CDR3aa: CASSLAGVAEAFF
v_gene: TRBV6-5; j_gene: TRBJ2-1; d_gene: .; len: 14; abundance: .; CDR3nt: TGTGCCAGCAGTTACTCCCCCAGGGGATATGAGCAGTTCTTC; CDR3aa: CASSYSPRGYEQFF
v_gene: TRBV7-8; j_gene: TRBJ2-2; d_gene: TRBD1; len: 16; abundance: few; CDR3nt: TGTGCCAGCAGCTTAGAGGGACAGGGGTGGCCCGGGGAGCTGTTTTTT; CDR3aa: CASSLEGQGWPGELFF
v_gene: TRBV11-1; j_gene: TRBJ2-3; d_gene: TRBD2; len: 16; abundance: .; CDR3nt: TGTGCCAGCAGCTCGACACTAGCGGGGGTCGTAGATACGCAGTATTTT; CDR3aa: CASSSTLAGVVDTQYF
v_gene: TRBV6-1; j_gene: TRBJ1-4; d_gene: TRBD1; len: 16; abundance: .; CDR3nt: TGTGCCAGCAGTGATATAACAGGGGGTTTAGGTGAAAAACTGTTTTTT; CDR3aa: CASSDITGGLGEKLFF
v_gene: TRBV18; j_gene: TRBJ2-3; d_gene: .; len: 14; abundance: .; CDR3nt: TGTGCCAGCTCACCGACGGGGGGCTCAGATACGCAGTATTTT; CDR3aa: CASSPTGGSDTQYF
v_gene: TRBV27; j_gene: TRBJ2-7; d_gene: TRBD2; len: 14; abundance: .; CDR3nt: TGTGCCAGCAGCCCGGGACTAGCGGGATACGAGCAGTACTTC; CDR3aa: CASSPGLAGYEQYF
v_gene: TRBV25-1; j_gene: TRBJ2-5; d_gene: TRBD2; len: 14; abundance: .; CDR3nt: TGTGCCAGCAGTGAGGCAGGGAGGGTTGAGACCCAGTACTTC; CDR3aa: CASSEAGRVETQYF
v_gene: TRBV5-1; j_gene: TRBJ2-5; d_gene: .; len: 15; abundance: .; CDR3nt: TGCGCCAGCAGCTTTTGGGGGAAGGGAGGCGAGACCCAGTACTTC; CDR3aa: CASSFWGKGGETQYF
v_gene: TRBV5-1; j_gene: TRBJ2-1; d_gene: TRBD2; len: 19; abundance: .; CDR3nt: TGCGCCAGCAGCTTGGCGACTAGCGGGGGGGCCGCGATGTTGAATGAGCAGTTCTTC; CDR3aa: CASSLATSGGAAMLNEQFF
v_gene: TRBV7-7; j_gene: TRBJ2-2; d_gene: TRBD2; len: 16; abundance: .; CDR3nt: TGTGCTAGCAGCCGAGCTAGCGGGAGTGTGAACGGGGAGCTGTTTTTT; CDR3aa: CASSRASGSVNGELFF
v_gene: TRBV11-2; j_gene: TRBJ2-5; d_gene: .; len: 13; abundance: .; CDR3nt: TGTGCCAGCAGCTTAGGTTACGGGGGAACCCAGTACTTC; CDR3aa: CASSLGYGGTQYF
v_gene: TRBV3-1/TRBV3-2; j_gene: TRBJ2-2; d_gene: .; len: 14; abundance: .; CDR3nt: TGTGCCAGCAGCCAAGGGGGACTTGCCGGGGAGCTGTTTTTT; CDR3aa: CASSQGGLAGELFF
v_gene: TRBV7-9; j_gene: TRBJ2-1; d_gene: .; len: 13; abundance: once; CDR3nt: TGTGCCAGCAAACGGGACATCCACAATGAGCAGTTCTTC; CDR3aa: CASKRDIHNEQFF
v_gene: TRBV7-9; j_gene: TRBJ2-1; d_gene: .; len: 12; abundance: .; CDR3nt: TGTGCCAGCAGTCCCGGGAGAGATGAGCAGTTCTTC; CDR3aa: CASSPGRDEQFF
v_gene: TRBV7-3; j_gene: TRBJ2-1; d_gene: .; len: 13; abundance: .; CDR3nt: TGTGCCAGCAGCTTAAACGGGGGTAGTGAGCAGTTCTTC; CDR3aa: CASSLNGGSEQFF
v_gene: TRBV11-1; j_gene: TRBJ2-3; d_gene: .; len: 17; abundance: .; CDR3nt: TGTGCCAGCAGCTTAGCTGCAGCGCCCGGTAGCACAGATACGCAGTATTTT; CDR3aa: CASSLAAAPGSTDTQYF
v_gene: TRBV3-1/TRBV3-2; j_gene: TRBJ2-1; d_gene: TRBD2; len: 14; abundance: .; CDR3nt: TGTGCCAGCAGGTCGGGGGGCTCCTACAATGAGCAGTTCTTC; CDR3aa: CASRSGGSYNEQFF
v_gene: TRBV6-5; j_gene: TRBJ1-1; d_gene: .; len: 11; abundance: .; CDR3nt: TGTGCCAGCAGGGCAGGGTGGGAAGCTTTCTTT; CDR3aa: CASRAGWEAFF
v_gene: TRBV7-8; j_gene: TRBJ1-5; d_gene: .; len: 13; abundance: .; CDR3nt: TGTGCCAGCAGCCTCAGTTTCGTCCAGCCCCAGCATTTT; CDR3aa: CASSLSFVQPQHF
v_gene: TRBV10-3; j_gene: TRBJ1-2; d_gene: TRBD1; len: 13; abundance: .; CDR3nt: TGTGCCATCAGTTTTCACAGGGGGAATGGCTACACCTTC; CDR3aa: CAISFHRGNGYTF
v_gene: TRBV20-1; j_gene: TRBJ2-4; d_gene: TRBD2; len: 13; abundance: few; CDR3nt: TGCAGTGCTAGTCCAGGGAGGGTCAACATTCAGTACTTC; CDR3aa: CSASPGRVNIQYF
v_gene: TRBV29-1; j_gene: TRBJ2-5; d_gene: .; len: 13; abundance: .; CDR3nt: TGCAGCGTTGAAGACAGGGGAGATTTTGCCCAGTACTTC; CDR3aa: CSVEDRGDFAQYF
v_gene: TRBV5-4; j_gene: TRBJ2-3; d_gene: TRBD2; len: 16; abundance: .; CDR3nt: TGTGCCAGCAGCGGGAACCGGGGGGGCCTAACAGATACGCAGTATTTT; CDR3aa: CASSGNRGGLTDTQYF
v_gene: TRBV5-4; j_gene: TRBJ2-3; d_gene: TRBD2; len: 18; abundance: .; CDR3nt: TGTGCCAGCAGCTTGGTTGGTAGCGGGGGGGCCATGGCAGATACGCAGTATTTT; CDR3aa: CASSLVGSGGAMADTQYF
v_gene: TRBV6-5; j_gene: TRBJ1-3; d_gene: TRBD1; len: 15; abundance: .; CDR3nt: TGTGCCAGCAGTCGGGACAGGGTCGCAGGAAACACCATATATTTT; CDR3aa: CASSRDRVAGNTIYF
v_gene: TRBV6-2/TRBV6-3; j_gene: TRBJ2-3; d_gene: TRBD2; len: 15; abundance: .; CDR3nt: TGTGCCAGCAGCCCACCTGAGCGGGAGAAGGCTACGCAGTATTTT; CDR3aa: CASSPPEREKATQYF
v_gene: TRBV9; j_gene: TRBJ1-4; d_gene: TRBD1; len: 15; abundance: .; CDR3nt: TGTGCCAGCAGCGCCTACAGGGGGCATAATGAAAAACTGTTTTTT; CDR3aa: CASSAYRGHNEKLFF
v_gene: TRBV7-3; j_gene: TRBJ1-1; d_gene: .; len: 13; abundance: medium-sized; CDR3nt: TGTGCCAGCAGCTTTAACAGGAACACTGAAGCTTTCTTT; CDR3aa: CASSFNRNTEAFF
v_gene: TRBV9; j_gene: TRBJ2-5; d_gene: .; len: 15; abundance: .; CDR3nt: TGTGCCAGCAGCGTGGGGGCGGGACAGAAAGAGACCCAGTACTTC; CDR3aa: CASSVGAGQKETQYF
v_gene: TRBV7-2; j_gene: TRBJ2-1; d_gene: TRBD2; len: 13; abundance: once; CDR3nt: TGTGCCAAGGGCGGGGGGGTTGGAAATGAGCAGTTCTTC; CDR3aa: CAKGGGVGNEQFF
v_gene: TRBV6-5; j_gene: TRBJ1-2; d_gene: .; len: 12; abundance: .; CDR3nt: TGTGCCAGCACCCGGACCGGAGGAGGCTACACCTTC; CDR3aa: CASTRTGGGYTF
v_gene: TRBV7-3; j_gene: TRBJ2-3; d_gene: TRBD1; len: 15; abundance: .; CDR3nt: TGTGCCAGCAGCTCGACGGGACAGGGGGTTGATACGCAGTATTTT; CDR3aa: CASSSTGQGVDTQYF
v_gene: TRBV5-1; j_gene: TRBJ1-2; d_gene: TRBD1; len: 16; abundance: .; CDR3nt: TGCGCCAGCAGCTTGGATACAACAGGGGGCCTCTATGGCTACACCTTC; CDR3aa: CASSLDTTGGLYGYTF
v_gene: TRBV7-8; j_gene: TRBJ1-5; d_gene: .; len: 14; abundance: .; CDR3nt: TGTGCCAGCAGCTGGAACAGGGGCAATCAGCCCCAGCATTTT; CDR3aa: CASSWNRGNQPQHF
v_gene: TRBV30; j_gene: TRBJ2-3; d_gene: TRBD2; len: 23; abundance: .; CDR3nt: TGTGCCTGGAGTGTCTTGTCTTCTGTGGGGCTAGCGGGAAAAGTAACTAGCACAGATACGCAGTATTTT; CDR3aa: CAWSVLSSVGLAGKVTSTDTQYF
v_gene: TRBV6-6; j_gene: TRBJ1-1; d_gene: .; len: 13; abundance: .; CDR3nt: TGTGCCAGCCTCAGGGTAGTGGGGACTGAAGCTTTCTTT; CDR3aa: CASLRVVGTEAFF
v_gene: TRBV18; j_gene: TRBJ2-1; d_gene: .; len: 17; abundance: few; CDR3nt: TGTGCCAGCTCACCGGGAAGGGGAACGGGCTCCTACAATGAGCAGTTCTTC; CDR3aa: CASSPGRGTGSYNEQFF
v_gene: TRBV19; j_gene: TRBJ1-4; d_gene: .; len: 14; abundance: .; CDR3nt: TGTGCCAGTAGGCGGGAGAGCATTAATGAAAAACTGTTTTTT; CDR3aa: CASRRESINEKLFF
v_gene: TRBV3-1/TRBV3-2; j_gene: TRBJ2-2; d_gene: TRBD2; len: 18; abundance: .; CDR3nt: TGTGCCAGCAGCCATACCGGGACTAGCGGGAGTATGGTCGGGGAGCTGTTTTTT; CDR3aa: CASSHTGTSGSMVGELFF
v_gene: TRBV5-1; j_gene: TRBJ1-4; d_gene: .; len: 15; abundance: .; CDR3nt: TGCGCCAGCAGCCTGGGAGGAGTGTTAAATGAAAAACTGTTTTTT; CDR3aa: CASSLGGVLNEKLFF
v_gene: TRBV7-8; j_gene: TRBJ2-2; d_gene: TRBD2; len: 17; abundance: once; CDR3nt: TGTGCCAGCAGCACAGACGTCGCGGGGGGACAAACCGGGGAGCTGTTTTTT; CDR3aa: CASSTDVAGGQTGELFF
v_gene: TRBV20-1; j_gene: TRBJ1-1; d_gene: .; len: 10; abundance: .; CDR3nt: TGCAGTGCCCTCAGGGGAGAAGCTTTCTTT; CDR3aa: CSALRGEAFF
v_gene: TRBV3-1/TRBV3-2; j_gene: TRBJ2-1; d_gene: .; len: 13; abundance: .; CDR3nt: TGTGCCAGCAGCCAAGTTAGGGGTAATGAGCAGTTCTTC; CDR3aa: CASSQVRGNEQFF
v_gene: TRBV10-1; j_gene: TRBJ2-3; d_gene: .; len: 13; abundance: .; CDR3nt: TGCGCCAGCAGTGATTCACGGAGCCCTACGCAGTATTTT; CDR3aa: CASSDSRSPTQYF